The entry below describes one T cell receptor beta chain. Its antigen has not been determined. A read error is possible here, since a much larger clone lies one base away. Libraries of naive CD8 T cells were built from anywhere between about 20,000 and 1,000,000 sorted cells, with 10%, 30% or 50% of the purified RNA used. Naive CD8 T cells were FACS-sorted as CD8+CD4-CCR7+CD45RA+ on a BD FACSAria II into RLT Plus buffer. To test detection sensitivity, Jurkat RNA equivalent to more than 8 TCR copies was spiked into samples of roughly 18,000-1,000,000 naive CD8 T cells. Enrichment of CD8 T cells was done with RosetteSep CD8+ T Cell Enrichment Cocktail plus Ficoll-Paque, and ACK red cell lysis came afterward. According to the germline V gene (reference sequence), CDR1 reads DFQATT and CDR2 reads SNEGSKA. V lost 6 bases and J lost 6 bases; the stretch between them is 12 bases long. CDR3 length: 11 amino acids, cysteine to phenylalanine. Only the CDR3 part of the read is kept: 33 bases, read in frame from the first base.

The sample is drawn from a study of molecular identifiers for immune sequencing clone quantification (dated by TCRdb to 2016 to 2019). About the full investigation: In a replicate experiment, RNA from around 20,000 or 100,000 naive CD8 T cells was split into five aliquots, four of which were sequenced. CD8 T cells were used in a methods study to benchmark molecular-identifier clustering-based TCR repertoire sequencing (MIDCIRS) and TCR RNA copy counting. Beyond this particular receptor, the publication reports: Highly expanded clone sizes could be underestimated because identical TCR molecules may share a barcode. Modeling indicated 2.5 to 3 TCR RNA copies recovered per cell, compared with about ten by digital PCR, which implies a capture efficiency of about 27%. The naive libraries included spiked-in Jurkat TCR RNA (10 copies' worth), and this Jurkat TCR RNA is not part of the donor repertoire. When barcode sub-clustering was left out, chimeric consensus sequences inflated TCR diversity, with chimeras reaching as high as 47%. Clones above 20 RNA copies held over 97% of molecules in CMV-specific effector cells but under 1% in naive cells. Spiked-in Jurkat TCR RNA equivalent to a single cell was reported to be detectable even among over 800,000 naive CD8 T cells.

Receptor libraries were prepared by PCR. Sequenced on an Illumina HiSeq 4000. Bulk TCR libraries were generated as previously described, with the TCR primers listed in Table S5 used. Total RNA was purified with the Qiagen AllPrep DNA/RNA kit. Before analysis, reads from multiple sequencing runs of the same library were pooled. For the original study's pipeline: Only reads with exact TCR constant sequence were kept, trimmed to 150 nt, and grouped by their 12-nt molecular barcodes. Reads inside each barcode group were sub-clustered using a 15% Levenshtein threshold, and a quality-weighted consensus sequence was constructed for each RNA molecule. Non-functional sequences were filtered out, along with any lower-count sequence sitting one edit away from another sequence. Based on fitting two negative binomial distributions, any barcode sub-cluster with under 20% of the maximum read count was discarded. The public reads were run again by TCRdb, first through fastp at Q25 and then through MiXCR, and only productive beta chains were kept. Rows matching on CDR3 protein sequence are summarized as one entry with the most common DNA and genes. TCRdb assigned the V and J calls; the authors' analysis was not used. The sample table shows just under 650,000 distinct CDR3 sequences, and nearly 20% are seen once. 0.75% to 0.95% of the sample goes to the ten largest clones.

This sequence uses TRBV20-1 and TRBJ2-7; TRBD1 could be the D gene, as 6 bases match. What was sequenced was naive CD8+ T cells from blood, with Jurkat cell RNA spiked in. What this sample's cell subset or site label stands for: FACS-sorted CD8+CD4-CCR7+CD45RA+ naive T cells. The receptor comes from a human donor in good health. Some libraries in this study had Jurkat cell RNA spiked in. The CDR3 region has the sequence CSAKQGCEQYF. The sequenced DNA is TGCAGTGCAAAACAGGGATGCGAGCAGTACTTC.